This is a list of T cell receptor beta chains from one sample in a study of stem cell transplantation in POMP-related autoinflammatory disease. Libraries were prepared by immunoSEQ multiplex PCR; TCRdb keeps only in-frame clonotypes and omits some of them. The sample yields 68,000 or so clones, more than 75% seen once. The material sequenced was CD4+ T cells from PBMCs, taken after stem cell transplantation. The receptors were sampled from a human patient with POMP-related autoinflammation and immune dysregulation (PRAID). Some T cells could come from the graft donor. CDR3s include the opening cysteine and the closing phenylalanine or tryptophan. A D gene is named only where the DNA matches it firmly. A clone size is listed for some rows: how often the clone was seen (once, few, many), or a class if it is expanded.

J gene	D gene	clone size	V gene	CDR3 DNA	CDR3 protein
TRBJ2-5	NA	NA	TRBV5-1	TGCGCCAGCAGCTTGGCCGGGGAGACCCAGTACTTC	CASSLAGETQYF
TRBJ2-2	NA	NA	TRBV11-3	TGTGCCAGCAGCGACTTTTTTTCCGGGGAGCTGTTTTTT	CASSDFFSGELFF
TRBJ2-2	NA	NA	TRBV9	TGTGCCAGCAGCGCCCAGGGGAGGGGCACCGGGGAGCTGTTTTTT	CASSAQGRGTGELFF
TRBJ2-7	TRBD2	NA	TRBV9	TGTGCCAGCAGCGTAGCGGGACTAGCTGGCGAGCAGTACTTC	CASSVAGLAGEQYF
TRBJ1-4	NA	NA	TRBV28	TGTGCCAGCAGTGGGGGCCATGCAACTAATGAAAAACTGTTTTTT	CASSGGHATNEKLFF
TRBJ2-5	NA	NA	TRBV11-2	TGTGCCAGCAGCTTAGTTCGGGTCAAAGAGACCCAGTACTTC	CASSLVRVKETQYF
TRBJ1-1	NA	once	TRBV28	TGTGCCAGCAGTGCCCGCCAGGGGAGAACTGAAGCTTTCTTT	CASSARQGRTEAFF
TRBJ1-1	TRBD1	NA	TRBV6-5	TGTGCCAGCAGTTACTTGAGACAGGGCCACACTGAAGCTTTCTTT	CASSYLRQGHTEAFF
TRBJ2-3	NA	NA	TRBV2	TGTGCCAGCACCCGGGGCCTTCGGAATACGCAGTATTTT	CASTRGLRNTQYF
TRBJ2-3	TRBD2	NA	TRBV11-2	TGTGCCAGCAGCTTGACTAGCGGGATTAGCACAGATACGCAGTATTTT	CASSLTSGISTDTQYF
TRBJ2-5	TRBD1	NA	TRBV2	TGTGCCAGCAGGGATTTACAGGGGTATGAGACCCAGTACTTC	CASRDLQGYETQYF
TRBJ2-2	NA	NA	TRBV28	TGTGCCAGGCATCCGGAAGACACCGGGGAGCTGTTTTTT	CARHPEDTGELFF
TRBJ2-1	TRBD1	once	TRBV24-1	TGTGCCACCAGTCCGGGACAGGGCTACAATGAGCAGTTCTTC	CATSPGQGYNEQFF
TRBJ2-1	NA	NA	TRBV6-2/TRBV6-3	TGTGCCAGCAGTTACTTGGGCAATGAGCAGTTCTTC	CASSYLGNEQFF
TRBJ2-5	TRBD1	NA	TRBV2	TGTGCCAGCAGTGAAATGACAGGGGGCGGGACCCAGTACTTC	CASSEMTGGGTQYF
TRBJ2-2	NA	NA	TRBV27	TGTGCCAGCAGGAGCACAGGGAACACCGGGGAGCTGTTTTTT	CASRSTGNTGELFF
TRBJ1-2	NA	NA	TRBV12-3/TRBV12-4	TGTGCCAGCAGTTTAGTTACGTTTGGCGGCTACACCTTC	CASSLVTFGGYTF
TRBJ2-7	TRBD1	NA	TRBV10-1	TGCGCCTATCCCCAGGGGGCGCTTACCGAGCAGTACTTC	CAYPQGALTEQYF
TRBJ2-1	TRBD1	NA	TRBV28	TGTGCCAGTGTGCCGGGACAGGGGCCAGGCGGTGAGCAGTTCTTC	CASVPGQGPGGEQFF
TRBJ2-3	TRBD2	once	TRBV6-1	TGTGCCAGCAGTGAATTGGGCGGGAGACCAGATACGCAGTATTTT	CASSELGGRPDTQYF
TRBJ1-1	NA	NA	TRBV3-1/TRBV3-2	TGTGCCAGCGGCGGTAGGGATCGAAGCACTGAAGCTTTCTTT	CASGGRDRSTEAFF
TRBJ2-3	NA	NA	TRBV5-1	TGCGCCAGCAGCTTGGGCCGGTACACAGATACGCAGTATTTT	CASSLGRYTDTQYF
TRBJ2-6	NA	NA	TRBV7-9	TGTGCCAGCAGCTTAACTGGGGCCAACGTCCTGACTTTC	CASSLTGANVLTF
TRBJ2-1	TRBD2	NA	TRBV2	TGTGCCAGCAGGAGACTAGCGGGAGGGCCCACATACAATGAGCAGTTCTTC	CASRRLAGGPTYNEQFF
TRBJ1-1	NA	NA	TRBV29-1	TGCAGCGTTGAAGGGTTCTGGGGGGACATGAACACTGAAGCTTTCTTT	CSVEGFWGDMNTEAFF
TRBJ2-1	NA	NA	TRBV29-1	TGCAGCGTTCGAGGGGGGCGAAGCTCCTACAATGAGCAGTTCTTC	CSVRGGRSSYNEQFF
TRBJ2-5	NA	NA	TRBV6-5	TGTGCCAGCACCCCCCCGGGAGAAGAGACCCAGTACTTC	CASTPPGEETQYF
TRBJ2-2	NA	NA	TRBV7-8	TGTGCCAGCAGCTCAAGGGGCAGGGTGGGGACCGGGGAGCTGTTTTTT	CASSSRGRVGTGELFF
TRBJ2-3	NA	NA	TRBV15	TGTGCCACCAGCAGAGATACTTGGGGCACAGATACGCAGTATTTT	CATSRDTWGTDTQYF
TRBJ2-7	NA	NA	TRBV5-1	TGCGCCAGCAGCTTGGGTTCAGCCTCTGGCGAGCAGTACTTC	CASSLGSASGEQYF
TRBJ2-7	TRBD1	NA	TRBV6-5	TGTGCCAGCAGTTACGTCGGCCGGGACAGGGGCCGGATGAACTTC	CASSYVGRDRGRMNF
TRBJ1-4	NA	NA	TRBV7-9	TGTGCCAGCAGCGCTGTAAATGAAAAACTGTTTTTT	CASSAVNEKLFF
TRBJ2-7	NA	NA	TRBV4-1	TGCGCCAGCAGCCAAAATACAGGGTTCTCCTACGAGCAGTACTTC	CASSQNTGFSYEQYF
TRBJ2-7	NA	NA	TRBV24-1	TGTGCCTACATTAGCGGAAGGAGCTCCTACGAGCAGTACTTC	CAYISGRSSYEQYF
TRBJ2-5	NA	once	TRBV7-9	TGTGCCAGCAGCGATACCCCTGGGGCGGCGGGTTGGGGGACCCAGTACTTC	CASSDTPGAAGWGTQYF
TRBJ1-5	TRBD1	NA	TRBV7-3	TGTGCCAGCAGGTTCGACAGGGGAAGTCAGCCCCAGCATTTT	CASRFDRGSQPQHF
TRBJ2-7	NA	NA	TRBV6-5	TGTGCCAGCAGGGACATCTACGAGCAGTACTTC	CASRDIYEQYF
TRBJ2-7	TRBD2	NA	TRBV7-2	TGTGCCAGCAGCTCGTATCTAGCGGGCAGCTCCTACGAGCAGTACTTC	CASSSYLAGSSYEQYF
TRBJ1-1	NA	NA	TRBV15	TGTGCCACCAGCAGAGATGTAGGCAGTGAAGCTTTCTTT	CATSRDVGSEAFF
TRBJ1-4	NA	NA	TRBV7-9	TGTGCCAGCACCACCCCGGGGGCTGCTAATGAAAAACTGTTTTTT	CASTTPGAANEKLFF
TRBJ2-5	NA	NA	TRBV19	TGTGCCAGTAGTATAGGACAAGAGACCCAGTACTTC	CASSIGQETQYF
TRBJ2-2	TRBD2	NA	TRBV11-2	TGTGCCAGCAGCACCCGGACTAGTGGGACCGGGGAGCTGTTTTTT	CASSTRTSGTGELFF
TRBJ2-1	NA	NA	TRBV7-2	TGTGCCAGCAGCTTATATCACCCGAGATTCAATGAGCAGTTCTTC	CASSLYHPRFNEQFF
TRBJ1-2	TRBD1	NA	TRBV7-9	TGTGCCAGCAGCTTGGGACAGGCTAACTATGGCTACACCTTC	CASSLGQANYGYTF
TRBJ2-3	TRBD2	NA	TRBV4-1	TGCGCCAGCAGCCAAGTGCTCGTACTAGCGAAACGCACAGATACGCAGTATTTT	CASSQVLVLAKRTDTQYF
TRBJ1-1	NA	NA	TRBV14	TGTGCCAGCAGCCCCTTTAGGGGGGCTGAAGCTTTCTTT	CASSPFRGAEAFF
TRBJ1-5	NA	NA	TRBV12-3/TRBV12-4	TGTGCCAGCAGCACAGGAGTGTATCAGCCCCAGCATTTT	CASSTGVYQPQHF
TRBJ2-6	NA	NA	TRBV6-5	TGTGCCAGCAGCCCGTACAGAACTGGGGCCAACGTCCTGACTTTC	CASSPYRTGANVLTF
TRBJ2-5	NA	NA	TRBV19	TGTGCCAGTAGGGGCATCCAAGAGACCCAGTACTTC	CASRGIQETQYF
TRBJ2-1	NA	NA	TRBV21-1	TGTGCCAGCAGCAAAGAGGGGGGCGGGTACAATGAGCAGTTCTTC	CASSKEGGGYNEQFF
TRBJ2-3	NA	NA	TRBV30	TGTGCCTGGAGTAACGGTTTCACAGATACGCAGTATTTT	CAWSNGFTDTQYF
TRBJ1-4	NA	NA	TRBV18	TGTGCCAGCTCACCTGAGCTCCAGGGAGGTAATGAAAAACTGTTTTTT	CASSPELQGGNEKLFF
TRBJ2-3	NA	NA	TRBV6-6	TGTGCCAGCAGGGATAACCCGAGGAGCACAGATACGCAGTATTTT	CASRDNPRSTDTQYF
TRBJ2-1	TRBD2	NA	TRBV28	TGTGCCAGCAGCTTTAAGCGGGAGATCTATGAGCAGTTCTTC	CASSFKREIYEQFF
TRBJ2-3	TRBD2	NA	TRBV9	TGTGCCAGCAGCGCCGGGACTAGGAGGACAGATACGCAGTATTTT	CASSAGTRRTDTQYF